These 29 T cell receptor beta chains originate from one sample sequenced in a study of T cells in Graves' hyperthyroidism and ophthalmopathy. TCR beta CDR3 region amplification was performed from RNA transcripts. Primed by the HTBI set, a first-round RT-PCR was run on the TCR CDR3. TCRdb processed the multiplex PCR reads anew with MiXCR; each CDR3 protein has one entry. The sample lists about 710,000 distinct CDR3 sequences; about 15% were seen once. The sample comprised blood. Receptors originate from a man younger than 35 with Graves' hyperthyroidism.

This chain uses TRBV5-5 with TRBJ2-5; the match to TRBD1 covers 8 bases. V lost 0 bases to trimming and J lost 5 bases; unmatched junction nucleotides: 6. The V gene's germline CDR1 is SGHKS and CDR2 YYEKEE (reference sequence). CDR3 length equals 15 residues. Here the CDR3 DNA reads TGTGCCAGCAGCTTGGAGGCAGGGGGCTGGGAGACCCAGTACTTC. Residues: CASSLEAGGWETQYF.

The chain couples TRBV7-9 to TRBJ2-3; D is uncertain. Per the germline V gene, CDR1 is SEHNR and CDR2 is FQNEAQ (reference sequence). The CDR3 is made up of 13 amino acids. The V gene lost 3 bases and the J gene lost 7 bases, with 11 bases spanning the gap. The CDR3 region has the DNA TGTGCCAGCAGCTTCTCTTCGGCCCATACGCAGTATTTT. It yields the protein CASSFSSAHTQYF.

The chain is built from TRBV11-2 and TRBJ2-7; D gene unclear. CDR1 SGHAT and CDR2 FQNNGV come from the germline V gene. V was cut by 5 bases and J by 2 bases, with 16 bases left in between. CDR3 size: 15 residues. CDR3 sequence (DNA): TGTGCCAGCAGCCCCCTTTCAGGCAGAGCCTACGAGCAGTACTTC. It translates to CASSPLSGRAYEQYF.

This clonotype was observed a single time. V usage is TRBV7-3 and J usage is TRBJ1-6; 7 bases map to TRBD1. The CDR3 has 14 amino acids. Germline V lookup: CDR1 SGHTA, CDR2 FQGTGA. The J segment lost 9 bases and the V segment lost 6 bases, leaving 8 bases of the junction unmatched. The CDR3: CASRSTGTGSPLHF. CDR3 nucleotides: TGTGCCAGCAGGTCGACAGGGACGGGTTCACCCCTCCACTTT. Variable domain in full (rest from reference TRBV7-3 and TRBJ1-6): GAGVSQTPSNKVTEKGKYVELRCDPISGHTALYWYRQSLGQGPEFLIYFQGTGAADDSGLPNDRFFAVRPEGSVSTLKIQRTERGDSAVYLCASRSTGTGSPLHFGNGTRLTVT.

The J gene is TRBJ1-1, the V gene TRBV6-1; no definite D call. Germline values: CDR1 MNHNS, CDR2 SASEGT. V was shortened by 10 bases and J by 0 bases, with 6 bases between the two germline ends. The CDR3 loop spans 11 amino acids. CDR3 protein: CATSMNTEAFF. DNA of the CDR3: TGTGCCACTAGTATGAACACTGAAGCTTTCTTT.

This clonotype was counted many times. CDR3 region: CASSVSGRDSYEQYF. The CDR3, as DNA: TGTGCCAGCAGCGTTAGCGGGAGAGACTCCTACGAGCAGTACTTC. The rearrangement joins TRBV7-9 to TRBJ2-7, with 9 bases identical to TRBD2. V shed 5 bases and J 0 bases; nucleotides not matched to a gene: 5. This CDR3 contains 15 residues. The germline V gene encodes CDR1 SEHNR and CDR2 FQNEAQ (reference sequence).

The gene calls are TRBV29-1 and TRBJ2-3, with unresolved D. This CDR3 contains 13 residues. Trimming shortened V by 3 bases and J by 1 base, and 8 bases separated the two germline ends. Germline V gene sequence: CDR1 SQVTM, CDR2 ANQGSEA. The CDR3: CSVESGGTDTQYF. In DNA, the CDR3 is TGCAGCGTTGAGTCAGGCGGCACAGATACGCAGTATTTT.

Turning to this clonotype: At one end, the junction sequence differs from germline, possibly due to a read error. This rearrangement joins TRBV7-7 to TRBJ2-1, with 13 positions matching TRBD2. Germline V gene lookup returns CDR1 SSHAT and CDR2 FNYEAQ (reference sequence). The CDR3 sequence is 16 residues long. The CDR3 DNA follows: TGTGCTAGCAGCTCCAGCGGGACTAGCGGGGACAATGAGCAGTTCTTC. Translated, it gives CASSSSGTSGDNEQFF.

This clonotype has more than one count but fewer than ten. V gene TRBV14 combines with J gene TRBJ2-1, with 8 bases that match TRBD2. The CDR3 has 15 amino acids. J gave up 5 bases and V 4 bases, and 7 bases lay outside the gene matches. Per germline, CDR1 SGHDN and CDR2 FVKESK. For the CDR3, the DNA is TGTGCCAGCAGCCCATGGGTAGCGGGAAACAATGAGCAGTTCTTC. This translates into CASSPWVAGNNEQFF.

This clonotype was seen at least ten times. J is TRBJ2-1 and V is TRBV6-2 or TRBV6-3; D gene unclear. V was clipped by 7 bases and J by 6 bases, with 19 bases between them. Germline CDR1 is MNHEY and CDR2 is SVGEGT. CDR3 length equals 15 residues. The CDR3 loop reads CASTPPPGLGNEQFF. The CDR3 nucleotides are TGTGCCAGCACCCCTCCCCCCGGTCTAGGCAATGAGCAGTTCTTC.

There are a few counts of this clonotype. This chain joins TRBV5-1 and TRBJ2-7, with D unresolved. V was cut by 4 bases and J by 0 bases, with 5 bases left in between. This CDR3 has 12 residues. Germline V CDR1 and CDR2: SGHRS, YFSETQ. Written as DNA, the CDR3 is TGCGCCAGCAGCAAGAGCTCCTACGAGCAGTACTTC. Its protein product is CASSKSSYEQYF.

The V gene is TRBV30, the J gene TRBJ2-7; D is ambiguous. CDR3 size: 11 residues. V gave up 2 bases and J gave up 6 bases, with 8 bases separating them. Germline V lookup: CDR1 GTSNPN, CDR2 SVGIG (reference sequence). The DNA of the CDR3 is TGTGCCTGGAGTATAGCATCCGAGCAGTACTTC. Translated, it gives CAWSIASEQYF.

This clonotype was counted only a few times. The rearrangement links TRBV20-1 to TRBJ2-4; D ambiguous. Germline CDR1 reads DFQATT; CDR2 reads SNEGSKA (reference sequence). V lost 3 bases and J lost 0, with 9 bases in between. The CDR3 loop spans 14 amino acids. The CDR3 sequence: CSASEDLAKNIQYF. The CDR3 DNA reads TGCAGTGCTAGCGAGGACCTAGCCAAAAACATTCAGTACTTC.

Of note for this clonotype: Mismatch with germline at one junction end may stem from a read error. The chain has TRBV18 and TRBJ2-5; 8 bases align to TRBD1. This CDR3 is 14 amino acids long. Germline CDR1 reads KGHSH; CDR2 reads LQKENI. DNA for the CDR3: TGTGCCAGCTCTCCACAGGGGGTAACGGAGACCCAGTACTTC. Protein: CASSPQGVTETQYF.

This clonotype was detected a few times. The J gene is TRBJ2-2, the V gene TRBV7-2, with D unresolved. There are 15 residues in the CDR3. Germline CDR1 is SGHTA and CDR2 is FQGNSA. V dropped 0 bases and J dropped 6 bases, with 11 bases sitting between them. CDR3 loop: CASSLAPVGSGELFF. The CDR3 region has the DNA TGTGCCAGCAGCTTAGCCCCCGTCGGTTCCGGGGAGCTGTTTTTT.

This clonotype was detected ten times or more. The chain recombines TRBV28 with TRBJ1-2, with TRBD1 matching over 9 bases. The CDR3 is 13 residues long. The germline V gene encodes CDR1 MDHEN and CDR2 SYDVKM. J was trimmed by 7 bases and V by 3 bases; bases with no gene match: 3. The CDR3 nucleotides are TGTGCCAGCAGTTTCAGGACAGGGGTTGGCTACACCTTC. Its protein is CASSFRTGVGYTF.

This clonotype was found a few times. This chain uses TRBV30 with TRBJ1-2, with D unresolved. V lost 5 bases to trimming and J lost 6 bases, with 19 bases between them. Germline V lookup: CDR1 GTSNPN, CDR2 SVGIG (reference sequence). The CDR3 runs 14 residues. The CDR3 region has the DNA TGTGCCTGGGTTGAGGGCCATAATGAGGATGGCTACACCTTC. Its translation: CAWVEGHNEDGYTF.

The table lists this clonotype with many counts. The chain joins TRBV6-2 or TRBV6-3 to TRBJ2-7; 8 positions agree with TRBD2. The trim removed 2 bases at V and 0 bases at J, leaving 6 bases unmatched. Germline lookup yields CDR1 MNHEY and CDR2 SVGEGT. The length of the CDR3 is 16 residues. The CDR3 reads CASSYDGSGNSYEQYF. The DNA of the CDR3 is TGTGCCAGCAGTTACGATGGTAGCGGGAACTCCTACGAGCAGTACTTC.

This clonotype was seen only a few times. The rearrangement uses TRBV9 and TRBJ2-3, with 11 bases aligning to TRBD2. The CDR3 contains 16 residues. The junction had 10 bases not matched to a gene; V was cut back by 4 bases and J by 6 bases. Germline lookup yields CDR1 SGDLS and CDR2 YYNGEE. Written as DNA, the CDR3 is TGTGCCAGCAGCAAGCTACTAGCGGGGGCCACGGATACGCAGTATTTT. It encodes CASSKLLAGATDTQYF.

This sequence joins TRBV7-9 and TRBJ2-7; no firm D call. Germline lookup yields CDR1 SEHNR and CDR2 FQNEAQ (reference sequence). Trimming took 5 bases from V and 5 from J, leaving 13 bases between them. CDR3 size: 13 residues. CDR3 in amino acids: CASSPPRSDEQYF. CDR3 sequence (DNA): TGTGCCAGCAGCCCCCCTCGATCCGACGAGCAGTACTTC.

This clonotype was counted ten times or more. This chain uses TRBV20-1 with TRBJ2-5; unclear D gene. Germline V CDR1 and CDR2: DFQATT, SNEGSKA (reference sequence). The V and J ends lost 0 bases and 4 bases respectively, with 12 bases between them. The CDR3 length is 14 residues. The CDR3 loop is CSAREASKRETQYF. For the CDR3, the DNA is TGCAGTGCTAGAGAAGCCTCTAAAAGAGAGACCCAGTACTTC.

The chain has TRBV25-1 and TRBJ1-1, with no clear D. Trimming shortened V by 2 bases and J by 0 bases, and 7 bases separated the two germline ends. CDR1 and CDR2 (germline): MGHDK, SYGVNS. This CDR3 spans 14 amino acids. The CDR3 DNA is TGTGCCAGCAGTGAAAACAATATGAACACTGAAGCTTTCTTT. As protein: CASSENNMNTEAFF. Using reference TRBV25-1 and TRBJ1-1 for the parts outside the CDR3, the full variable domain is EADIYQTPRYLVIGTGKKITLECSQTMGHDKMYWYQQDPGMELHLIHYSYGVNSTEKGDLSSESTVSRIRTEHFPLTLESARPSHTSQYLCASSENNMNTEAFFGQGTRLTVV.

This clonotype was seen at least ten times. The J gene is TRBJ1-1, the V gene TRBV2, with D possibly matching TRBD1 (6 bases). V dropped 5 bases and J dropped 4 bases, with 14 bases sitting between them. Germline V gene data show CDR1 as SNHLY and CDR2 as FYNNEI. This CDR3 is 14 amino acids long. CDR3 nucleotide sequence: TGTGCCAGCAGTCCGAATGGGGGCCCCACTGAAGCTTTCTTT. It yields the protein CASSPNGGPTEAFF.

The rearrangement uses TRBV7-3 and TRBJ2-4, with 8 bases matching TRBD1. Losses at the gene ends were 4 bases for V and 3 bases for J; bases not matched to a gene: 8. CDR3 size: 16 residues. Germline V lookup: CDR1 SGHTA, CDR2 FQGTGA. CDR3 coding DNA: TGTGCCAGCAGCTCGGGACAGGTCCCGGGCAAAAACATTCAGTACTTC. It yields the protein CASSSGQVPGKNIQYF.

Only a few counts were recorded for this clonotype. The chain uses TRBV9 and TRBJ2-7; D is possibly TRBD2 (6 bases). V lost 3 bases to trimming and J lost 4 bases, with 14 bases between them. Germline CDR1 reads SGDLS; CDR2 reads YYNGEE. This CDR3 comprises 14 residues. CDR3 sequence: CASSARSGGYEQYF. In DNA form, the CDR3 reads TGTGCCAGCAGCGCCCGATCCGGAGGGTACGAGCAGTACTTC.

This clonotype was found a few times. This chain joins TRBV10-3 and TRBJ2-1; 10 bases line up with TRBD1. Germline V gene lookup returns CDR1 ENHRY and CDR2 SYGVKD. J was trimmed by 6 bases and V by 6 bases; bases with no gene match: 17. This CDR3 spans 18 amino acids. The CDR3 bases are TGTGCCATCAGGGAACGACGGGACAGGGGTGAAGTTGGCAATGAGCAGTTCTTC. It yields the protein CAIRERRDRGEVGNEQFF.

V and J are TRBV19 and TRBJ2-7; D not resolved. Trimming took 4 bases from V and 2 from J, leaving 12 bases between them. Germline V gives CDR1 LNHDA, CDR2 SQIVND (reference sequence). The CDR3 length is 14 residues. CDR3 residues: CASSTGRQTYEQYF. The CDR3 region has the DNA TGTGCCAGTAGTACCGGACGCCAGACCTACGAGCAGTACTTC.

The chain combines TRBV9 with TRBJ2-1, with D possibly matching TRBD2 (6 bases). Deletions cut 0 bases from V and 4 bases from J, with 11 bases between. Germline assignment: CDR1 SGDLS and CDR2 YYNGEE. This CDR3 spans 15 amino acids. The CDR3: CASSVVGREYNEQFF. CDR3 coding DNA: TGTGCCAGCAGCGTAGTCGGGAGAGAATACAATGAGCAGTTCTTC.

This clonotype was seen only a few times. A read error is likely, as this CDR3 ends without the conserved phenylalanine or tryptophan. V and J are TRBV20-1 and TRBJ1-1; 8 nucleotides line up with TRBD1. Germline CDR1 DFQATT, CDR2 SNEGSKA (reference sequence). V gave up 8 bases and J gave up 8 bases; unmatched junction bases: 7. The CDR3 consists of 11 residues. The CDR3 coding sequence is TGCAGTTCCTACAGGGGGGTCGAAGCTTTCCTT. Amino acid sequence: CSSYRGVEAFL.